The TCR beta chain described here comes from a study of tumor and adjacent non-tumor tissue in lung cancer. About the research overall: Stage I to III disease affected over nine men and roughly 5 women aged about 31 to 80. Study findings and constraints: Patients with more diverse tumor TCRs had worse survival. In normal lung, the top 100 clones were significantly more dominant than in tumor.

No cell sorting was done before RNA was extracted from the tissue. Chemotherapy-naive patients with new lung cancer underwent thoracic surgery in China, August–late 2014. A modified ARM-PCR protocol with three rounds of nested PCR amplified TCRbeta. MiXCR, applied by TCRdb to the multiplex PCR reads, yields one record per CDR3 protein. Among about 76,000 distinct CDR3 sequences listed, around 70% were seen once. As regards this clonotype: The target antigen is unknown. Sequence at one end of the junction differs from germline and may be a read error.

Germline values: CDR1 MNHNS, CDR2 SASEGT. CDR3 length: 16 residues. The source is a woman in her seventies with non-small cell lung cancer. The sequenced material came from lung tumor tissue. J is TRBJ1-5 and V is TRBV6-1; D is ambiguous. CDR3 DNA sequence: TGTGCCAGCAGCGAAGCCAGTACAAGGGCGGATCAGTCCCAGCATTTT. Amino acids: CASSEASTRADQSQHF.